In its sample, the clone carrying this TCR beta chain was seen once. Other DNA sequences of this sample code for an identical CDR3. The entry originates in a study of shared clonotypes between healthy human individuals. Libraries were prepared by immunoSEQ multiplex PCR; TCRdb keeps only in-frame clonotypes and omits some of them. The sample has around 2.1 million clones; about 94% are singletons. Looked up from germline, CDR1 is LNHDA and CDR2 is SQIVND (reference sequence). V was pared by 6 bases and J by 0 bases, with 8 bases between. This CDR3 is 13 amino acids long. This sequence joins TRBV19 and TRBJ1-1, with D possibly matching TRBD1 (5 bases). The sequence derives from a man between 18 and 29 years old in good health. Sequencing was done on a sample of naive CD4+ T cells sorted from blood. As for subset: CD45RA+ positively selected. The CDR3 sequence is CASRDSMNTEAFF. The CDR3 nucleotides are TGTGCCAGTAGAGACAGTATGAACACTGAAGCTTTCTTT. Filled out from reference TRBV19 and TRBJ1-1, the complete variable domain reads DGGITQSPKYLFRKEGQNVTLSCEQNLNHDAMYWYRQDPGQGLRLIYYSQIVNDFQKGDIAEGYSVSREKKESFPLTVTSAQKNPTAFYLCASRDSMNTEAFFGQGTRLTVV.